What follows describes a single TCR beta chain. Its antigen is still unknown. One junction end does not reproduce the germline sequence, and a read error may be involved. This entry comes from a study of post-analysis software for immune sequencing data. The study's findings and limits: With TRBV5-6, TRBV5-1 and TRBV20-1 included, several TRBV segments were more frequent in patients than in controls.

The germline CDR1 and CDR2 sequences are MNHNS and SASEGT. The CDR3 extends over 13 amino acids. The authors incorporated unique molecular identifiers into the TCR beta cDNA libraries. Input amounts of 1 to 10 million T cells were used. These gave approximately 500,000 cDNA molecules, so each molecule approximated one T cell. MiXCR was run by TCRdb on the PCR reads, yielding one entry per CDR3 protein. The sample shows 820,000 or so distinct CDR3 sequences, roughly 50% of them seen only once. Material for sequencing was blood. This clonotype was sampled from a girl between 10 and 17 years old with multiple sclerosis. The chain uses TRBV6-1 and TRBJ1-2, with no clear D. CDR3 residues: CVSSEGGVYGYTF. As DNA, the CDR3 is TGTGTCAGCAGTGAAGGTGGGGTCTATGGCTACACCTTC.